What follows is one T cell receptor (beta chain) and its context. Its antigen is undetermined. Germline CDR1 reads SQVTM; CDR2 reads ANQGSEA. The ends were cut back, 5 bases at V and 7 bases at J, with 11 bases in the middle. CDR3 length: 11 residues. The sample's treatment: oral pan-JAK inhibitor, 5-10 mg twice daily. Cell sorting on a FACSAria was used to separate CD4+ and CD8+ T cells from the PBMCs. This sample was included in a study of CD8+ T cells in alopecia areata. About the research overall: Treated patients swallowed 5 to 10 mg of oral tofacitinib twice daily.

Study-wide findings and caveats: It was observed that many expanded lesional clones persisted in scalp and blood during tofacitinib. Alopecia totalis/universalis scalp especially showed more expanded CD8+ clones than normal scalp.

Sequencing relied on a cDNA template that was reverse transcribed from extracted RNA. Produced via immunoSEQ multiplex PCR; TCRdb's table is partial and in-frame only. This table holds 150,000 to 200,000 clones, around 50% found once. This sample comprised CD8+ T cells sorted from blood, obtained at week 24, from a patient treated with tofacitinib. The V and J genes are TRBV29-1 and TRBJ1-1; D is possibly TRBD1 (5 bases). This clonotype was obtained from a human donor with alopecia areata. The CDR3 DNA reads TGCAGCGTTCCCTCGCAGGGTGAAGCTTTCTTT. It translates to CSVPSQGEAFF.